This T cell receptor beta chain was obtained from a study of cytomegalovirus exposure and HLA in healthy donors (dated by TCRdb to the late 2010s). About the investigation overall: An earlier analysis of about 530 of the donors reported under 300 Gb of sequence data and 95 million to 140 million unique TCR beta sequences obtained from about 180 million T cells. An early release that covered fewer than 800 HLA-typed donors contained approximately 300 gigabases of sequencing data and around 80 million unique TCR sequences. Of the 300 to 400 genotyped donors, approximately 83% fell in the genetic ancestry cluster associated with self-reported Caucasian donors. The aim of the study was to test whether cataloging public T cell receptors could identify signatures of past pathogen exposure. The T cell repertoires of about 700 subjects were profiled by immunosequencing and related to cytomegalovirus serostatus. In addition to the first cohort of 666 subjects, a separate validation cohort of approximately 120 different subjects was used. The study combined high-throughput TCR immunosequencing, statistical association of individual TCRs with disease status, and machine learning to predict cytomegalovirus infection status. To study patterns of TCR occurrence, a later analysis re-analyzed previously published TCR beta repertoires from 650 to 750 donors and added high-resolution HLA genotyping. Rather than using new phenotypic data, the later analysis identified candidate immune exposures from TCR beta sequences and from how often those sequences occurred across donors. To decide whether each TCR beta V gene segment behaved as functional or pseudogenic, an earlier analysis of some 600 of the donors relied on high-throughput TCR beta sequencing. Alongside the repertoire data, information on donor age, sex, ethnicity and CMV serostatus was compiled. In a later genetic analysis, genome-wide SNP genotypes for about three fifths of the roughly 670 donors were used, and that subset was treated as a discovery cohort. All discovery cohort repertoires had been generated on a single sequencing platform. Both class I and class II loci were covered by HLA typing, at four-digit resolution. The number of typed donors differed by locus: about 620-640 for A, B, C, DRB1 and DQB1; approximately 520 for DQA1; roughly 600 for DPA1; and 450 to 480 for DPB1. Because of strong linkage in the cohort, roughly five DR-DQ haplotypes were treated as single units for association and clustering. Among about 390 genotyped donors of the cohort, an average of 235,054 unique TCR beta nucleotide sequences were sequenced per donor, around 20% of them non-productive. Findings and caveats that apply to the study as a whole: A total of 164 TCR beta chains were listed by the study as associated with cytomegalovirus. Compared with equally common non-associated chains, HLA-associated TCR beta chains in a later analysis were more clonally expanded and had lower generation probabilities. V-gene and J-gene trimming of TCR beta chains was associated with a missense DCLRE1C variant in a later genetic analysis, and the association was replicated in an independent cohort. The presence/absence analyses assumed that sequencing depth was roughly uniform across donors, and that assumption may not be true. According to a later analysis, most CMV-associated TCR beta chains appeared to be HLA-restricted, and the HLA associations seemed to be driven largely by CMV exposure. The classifier was reported to diagnose cytomegalovirus status with high specificity and sensitivity in both the original and validation cohorts. A group of highly shared sequence variants was considered likely to be a technical artifact of the sequencing pipeline. According to a later genetic analysis, donors in an Asian-associated ancestry cluster had fewer N-insertions in productive TCRs than the approximately 670-donor mean. In this cohort, only TCR beta chains were sequenced, and detectable features were limited by the absence of alpha or paired-chain data. Linkage disequilibrium might explain the correlated functional status among segregating V segments, but an unknown experimental factor could not be ruled out. In an earlier analysis of more than 500 of the donors, most TCR beta V segments appeared in productive rearrangements about 90% or about 30% of the time, broadly matching IMGT annotations. In a later analysis, TCR association rates were found to vary across HLA loci, with the most associated TCRs seen for DRB1 alleles and the fewest for HLA-C alleles. A few of the identified cytomegalovirus-associated TCR beta chains were confirmed in vitro to be specific for cytomegalovirus antigens. When HLA alleles, especially DR and DQ, strongly co-occurred, attributing TCR associations to individual alleles was difficult. In a later analysis, several top co-occurrence clusters were reported to appear linked to parvovirus B19, influenza, CMV and Epstein-Barr virus. For the cohort, immune exposure information was limited to CMV serostatus. A further reported finding was that TCR beta sequences accurately predicted the HLA-A and HLA-B alleles for most subjects in the first cohort. Because counts were too low, more than 15 rarely observed V segments, including chromosome 9 orphons, were excluded from the earlier analysis of several hundred of the donors. The authors suggested that the approach could potentially be extended to other disease states and immunological phenotypes. Because HLA typing was missing for some donors at each locus, association tests included only the typed subset. The 87-base-pair reads could not distinguish some IMGT-functional V segments, including TRBV6-2 and TRBV6-3, so those segments were excluded. In a later analysis, some 17,000 TCR beta sequences were associated with specific HLA alleles at a false discovery rate of 0.05. While some public TCRs were present in many individuals, most TCR sequences turned up only very rarely across donors.

Trimming takes 6 bases from V and 6 bases from J, and the germline ends sit 17 bases apart. The CDR3 numbers 15 residues from cysteine through phenylalanine. CDR3 DNA only is kept here, 45 bases in frame from base 1. CDR1 and CDR2 are read off the germline V gene as MDHEN and SYDVKM. Of note for this clone: Its binding antigen is unknown. Base qualities were left out, and no much larger clone turns up one base away. The same CDR3 is also encoded by other DNA sequences in this sample.

The cohort consisted of hundreds of healthy bone marrow donors. At the time of sampling, all cohort members were nominally healthy, though unrecorded immune exposures were likely present. The donor was CMV seropositive and belonged to the group of more than 250 seropositive cohort members. Every donor gave a peripheral blood sample, and the peripheral blood mononuclear cells from that sample were used for TCR beta sequencing. Genomic DNA was extracted from the blood cell samples with the Qiagen DNeasy Blood Extraction Kit. Receptor amplification or capture employed the immunoSEQ multiplex PCR assay. For the multiplex PCR, a mixture combining 60 forward primers for TCR Vbeta segments and 13 reverse primers for TCR Jbeta segments was used. The CDR3 region of rearranged TCR beta genes was amplified from genomic DNA with a multiplex PCR assay. Amplified TCR beta libraries were sequenced as 87-base-pair reads on the Illumina HiSeq System. Processing in the source paper ran as follows. A later analysis tallied around 82 million unique TCR beta chains across the 666 repertoires, and some 10 million of those chains were shared by two or more donors. Raw reads were error-corrected and collapsed into unique sequences by a nearest-neighbor algorithm in which closely related sequences were merged to remove PCR and sequencing errors. Alignment of CDR3 sequences to IMGT reference sequences was used to assign V, D and J gene segments. For a sequence to be retained, at least a six-nucleotide match to both a V gene segment and a J gene segment was required. A rearrangement counted as productive if the CDR3 had no stop codons and remained in frame with V and J, and every other rearrangement counted as non-productive. Following IMGT convention, CDR3 was defined as the stretch from the second conserved V-encoded cysteine up to the conserved J-encoded phenylalanine. The earlier analysis of about 560 of the donors excluded any sequence lacking an unambiguous match to a single V gene segment. In an earlier analysis of 587 of the donors, V segments were called functional above 56.7% productive rearrangements and were called segregating when the between-donor standard deviation exceeded 5%. A statistical classification framework was developed to diagnose cytomegalovirus status using the catalog of TCR beta chain sequences. A later analysis assigned V and J genes by comparing TCR nucleotide sequences with IMGT/GENE-DB human TR gene sequences. The TCRdist pipeline was used in a later analysis to assign CDR3 sequences and most-parsimonious VDJ recombination scenarios. In a later analysis, each TCR beta chain was defined by its CDR3 amino acid sequence together with its V-gene family, and reads lacking a unique V-gene family were excluded. A later analysis removed roughly 590 highly shared, low-generation-probability nucleotide sequences to deal with suspected cross-contamination and a sequencing artifact. In a later analysis, a clonal expansion index was calculated for each public chain from normalized within-repertoire ranks of inferred template counts. In a later analysis, generation probabilities were computed with a VDJ recombination model fitted to out-of-frame rearrangements, and the resulting probabilities were checked against IGoR. A later analysis scored TCR-TCR, TCR-HLA and TCR-CMV co-occurrence with hypergeometric tests, applying a repertoire-size bias correction to TCR pairs. To estimate false discovery rates, a later analysis permuted the HLA or CMV assignments 20 times. A later analysis grouped co-occurring TCRs with DBSCAN, adding TCRdist sequence similarity when clustering within HLA-allele-positive subsets. Repertoires with fewer than 30,000 or more than 120,000 public chains, plus five repertoires with anomalous nucleotide sharing, were excluded from co-occurrence clustering. As stored in TCRdb, this immuneACCESS dataset retains in-frame rearrangements with V and J assigned. A fraction of the clones does not appear; measured against another copy, unresolved V genes explain less than half of the discrepancy, and the remainder lacks a known reason. Clone size and the V and J calls come from that table; the DNA yielded D and trimming. For this sample there are about 150,000 clones; roughly 80% appear just once. The ten largest account for about 4.3% of the sample.

This clonotype was sampled from a woman between 40 and 55 years old in good health and CMV-seropositive. The sequenced material came from PBMCs. In this chain, TRBV28 is recombined with TRBJ2-2; a weak D assignment points to TRBD2 (5 bases agree). The CDR3 has the sequence CASRSLVVVAGELFF. The nucleotide sequence reads as follows: TGTGCCAGCAGGTCACTAGTTGTGGTGGCCGGGGAGCTGTTTTTT.